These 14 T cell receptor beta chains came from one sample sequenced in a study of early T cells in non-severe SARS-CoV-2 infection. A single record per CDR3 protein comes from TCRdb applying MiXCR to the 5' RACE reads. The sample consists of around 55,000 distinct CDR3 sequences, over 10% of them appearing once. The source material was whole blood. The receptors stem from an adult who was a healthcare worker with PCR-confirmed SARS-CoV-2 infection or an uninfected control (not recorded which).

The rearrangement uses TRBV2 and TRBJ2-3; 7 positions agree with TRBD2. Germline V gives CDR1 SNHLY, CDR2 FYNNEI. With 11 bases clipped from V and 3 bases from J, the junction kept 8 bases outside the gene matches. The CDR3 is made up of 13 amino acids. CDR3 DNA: TGTGCCGGGGAGCGGGAAGTTACAGATACGCAGTATTTT. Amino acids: CAGEREVTDTQYF.

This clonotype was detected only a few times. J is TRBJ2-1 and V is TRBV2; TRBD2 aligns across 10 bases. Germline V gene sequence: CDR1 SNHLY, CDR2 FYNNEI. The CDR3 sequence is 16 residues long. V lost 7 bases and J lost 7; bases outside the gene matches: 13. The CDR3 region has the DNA TGTGCCAGCACCCTGGGGGCTAGCGGGAGAGAGAATGAGCAGTTCTTC. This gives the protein CASTLGASGRENEQFF.

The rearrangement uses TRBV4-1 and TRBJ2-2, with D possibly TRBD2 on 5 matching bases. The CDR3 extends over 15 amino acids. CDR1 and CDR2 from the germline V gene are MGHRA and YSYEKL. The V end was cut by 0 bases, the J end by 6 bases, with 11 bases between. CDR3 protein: CASSQDSSRAGELFF. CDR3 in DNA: TGCGCCAGCAGCCAAGATTCTAGCCGGGCCGGGGAGCTGTTTTTT.

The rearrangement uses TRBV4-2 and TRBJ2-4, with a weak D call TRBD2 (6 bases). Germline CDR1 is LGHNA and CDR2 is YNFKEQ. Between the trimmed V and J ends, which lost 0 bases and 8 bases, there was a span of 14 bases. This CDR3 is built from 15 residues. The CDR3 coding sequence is TGTGCCAGCAGCCAAGACCCCGGGAGTATGGACATTCAGTACTTC. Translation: CASSQDPGSMDIQYF.

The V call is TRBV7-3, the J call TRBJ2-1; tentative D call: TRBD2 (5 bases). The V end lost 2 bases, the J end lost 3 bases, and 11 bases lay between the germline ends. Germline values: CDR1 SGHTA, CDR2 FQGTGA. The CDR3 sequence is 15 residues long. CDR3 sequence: CASSLQRGLYNEQFF. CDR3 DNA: TGTGCCAGCAGCTTACAGCGCGGGCTCTACAATGAGCAGTTCTTC.

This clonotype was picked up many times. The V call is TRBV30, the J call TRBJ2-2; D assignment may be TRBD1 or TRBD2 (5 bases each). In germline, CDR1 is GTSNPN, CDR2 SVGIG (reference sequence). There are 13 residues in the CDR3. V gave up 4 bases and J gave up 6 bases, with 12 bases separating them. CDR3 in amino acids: CAWNTMGPGELFF. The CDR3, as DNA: TGTGCCTGGAACACCATGGGACCCGGGGAGCTGTTTTTT.

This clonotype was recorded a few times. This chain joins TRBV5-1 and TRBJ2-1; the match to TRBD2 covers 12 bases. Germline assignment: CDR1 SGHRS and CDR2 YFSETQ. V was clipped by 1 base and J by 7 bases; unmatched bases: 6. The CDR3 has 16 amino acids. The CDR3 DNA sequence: TGCGCCAGCAGCTTGTTGGCACTAGCGGGAGGAAATGAGCAGTTCTTC. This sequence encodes CASSLLALAGGNEQFF.

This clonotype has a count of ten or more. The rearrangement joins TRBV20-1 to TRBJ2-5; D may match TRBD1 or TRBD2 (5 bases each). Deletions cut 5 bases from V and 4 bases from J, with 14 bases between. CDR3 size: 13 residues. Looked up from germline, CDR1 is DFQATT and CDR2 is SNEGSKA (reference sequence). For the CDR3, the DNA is TGCAGTGCTCCCGGGGCTGGCGGAGAGACCCAGTACTTC. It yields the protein CSAPGAGGETQYF.

For the CDR3, the DNA is TGTGCCAGTAGTATCGGGACGGGCGAGCAGTACTTC. It translates to CASSIGTGEQYF. The gene calls are TRBV19 and TRBJ2-7, with D perhaps matching TRBD1 or TRBD2 (5 bases each). The CDR3 is 12 residues long. Per germline, CDR1 LNHDA and CDR2 SQIVND (reference sequence). Deletions cut 3 bases from V and 6 bases from J, with 9 bases between.

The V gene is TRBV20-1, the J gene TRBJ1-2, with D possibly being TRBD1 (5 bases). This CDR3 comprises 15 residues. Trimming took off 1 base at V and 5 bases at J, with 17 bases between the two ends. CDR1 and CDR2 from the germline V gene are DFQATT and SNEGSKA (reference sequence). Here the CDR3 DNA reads TGCAGTGCTAGAGCCACGGGGCGGGGCGAATATGGCTACACCTTC. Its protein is CSARATGRGEYGYTF.

CDR3 loop: CASSQGTSRETQYF. The CDR3 nucleotides are TGTGCCAGCAGCCAGGGGACTAGCAGAGAGACCCAGTACTTC. This chain uses TRBV2 with TRBJ2-5; 9 nucleotides line up with TRBD2. The CDR3 runs 14 residues. Looked up from germline, CDR1 is SNHLY and CDR2 is FYNNEI. The junction had 6 bases not matched to a gene; V was cut back by 6 bases and J by 4 bases.

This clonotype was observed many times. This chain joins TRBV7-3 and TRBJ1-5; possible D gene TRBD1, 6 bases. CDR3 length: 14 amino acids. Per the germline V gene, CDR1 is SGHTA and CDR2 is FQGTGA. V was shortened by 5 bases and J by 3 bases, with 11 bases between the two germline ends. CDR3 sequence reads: CASSTGHSNQPQHF. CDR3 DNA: TGTGCCAGCAGCACGGGACACTCCAATCAGCCCCAGCATTTT.

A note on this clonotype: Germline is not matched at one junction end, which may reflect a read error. The CDR3 sequence: CASSRSELGGNQNF. The CDR3 bases are TGTGCCAGCAGTCGAAGCGAACTAGGCGGAAACCAGAACTTC. The chain couples TRBV2 to TRBJ2-5; D perhaps matches TRBD2 (5 bases). CDR1 and CDR2 (germline): SNHLY, FYNNEI. The CDR3 has 14 residues. Full variable domain (outside the CDR3, taken from reference TRBV2 and TRBJ2-5): EPEVTQTPSHQVTQMGQEVILRCVPISNHLYFYWYRQILGQKVEFLVSFYNNEISEKSEIFDDQFSVERPDGSNFTLKIRSTKLEDSAMYFCASSRSELGGNQNFGPGTRLLVL.

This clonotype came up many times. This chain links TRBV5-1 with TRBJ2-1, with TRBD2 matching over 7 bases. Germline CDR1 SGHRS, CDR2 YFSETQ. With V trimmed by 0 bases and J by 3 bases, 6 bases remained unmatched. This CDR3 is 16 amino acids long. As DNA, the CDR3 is TGCGCCAGCAGCTTGGATGGGCTAGCGGTCTACAATGAGCAGTTCTTC. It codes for CASSLDGLAVYNEQFF.